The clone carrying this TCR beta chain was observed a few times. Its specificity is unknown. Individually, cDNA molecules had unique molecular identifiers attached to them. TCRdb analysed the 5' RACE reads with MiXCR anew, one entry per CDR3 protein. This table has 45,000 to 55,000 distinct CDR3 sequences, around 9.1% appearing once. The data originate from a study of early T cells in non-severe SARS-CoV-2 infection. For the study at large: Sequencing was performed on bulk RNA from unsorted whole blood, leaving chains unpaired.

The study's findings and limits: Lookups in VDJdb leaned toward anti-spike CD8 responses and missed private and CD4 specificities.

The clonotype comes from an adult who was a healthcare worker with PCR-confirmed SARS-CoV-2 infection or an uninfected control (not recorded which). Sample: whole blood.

CDR3: CAWRVGNQPQHF. The CDR3 DNA follows: TGTGCCTGGAGGGTGGGCAATCAGCCCCAGCATTTT. The genes are TRBV30 and TRBJ1-5; D call uncertain. Per the germline V gene, CDR1 is GTSNPN and CDR2 is SVGIG (reference sequence). Trimming cost V 3 bases and J 2 bases, with 5 bases left between them. The CDR3 covers 12 residues.